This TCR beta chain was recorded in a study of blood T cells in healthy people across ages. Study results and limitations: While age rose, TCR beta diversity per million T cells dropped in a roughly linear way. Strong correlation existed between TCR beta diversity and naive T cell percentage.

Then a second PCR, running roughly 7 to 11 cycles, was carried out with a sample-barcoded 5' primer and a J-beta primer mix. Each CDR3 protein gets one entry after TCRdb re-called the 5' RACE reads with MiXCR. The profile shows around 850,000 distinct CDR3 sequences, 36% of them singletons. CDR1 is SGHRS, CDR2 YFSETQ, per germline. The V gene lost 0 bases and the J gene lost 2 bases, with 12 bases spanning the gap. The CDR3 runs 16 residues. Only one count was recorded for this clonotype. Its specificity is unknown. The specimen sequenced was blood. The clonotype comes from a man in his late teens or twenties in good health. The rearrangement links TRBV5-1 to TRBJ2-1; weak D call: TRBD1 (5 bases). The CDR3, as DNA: TGCGCCAGCAGCTTGGAGGGGCCTGGGGCCTACAATGAGCAGTTCTTC. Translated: CASSLEGPGAYNEQFF.